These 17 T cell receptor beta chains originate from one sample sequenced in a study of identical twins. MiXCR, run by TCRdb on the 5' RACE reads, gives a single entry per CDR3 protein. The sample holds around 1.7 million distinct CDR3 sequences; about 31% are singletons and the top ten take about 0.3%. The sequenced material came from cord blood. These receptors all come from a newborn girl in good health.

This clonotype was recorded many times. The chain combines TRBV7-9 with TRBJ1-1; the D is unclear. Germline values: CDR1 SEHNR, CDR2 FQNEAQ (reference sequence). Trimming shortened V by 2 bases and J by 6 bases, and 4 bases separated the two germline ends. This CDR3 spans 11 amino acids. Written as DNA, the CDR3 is TGTGCCAGCAGCTTACTAGCTGAAGCTTTCTTT. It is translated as CASSLLAEAFF.

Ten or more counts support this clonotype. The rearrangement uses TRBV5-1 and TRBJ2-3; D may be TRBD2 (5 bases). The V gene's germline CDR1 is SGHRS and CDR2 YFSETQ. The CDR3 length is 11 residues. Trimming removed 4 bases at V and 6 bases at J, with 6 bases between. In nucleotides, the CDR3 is TGCGCCAGCAGCCGCGGGGATACGCAGTATTTT. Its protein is CASSRGDTQYF.

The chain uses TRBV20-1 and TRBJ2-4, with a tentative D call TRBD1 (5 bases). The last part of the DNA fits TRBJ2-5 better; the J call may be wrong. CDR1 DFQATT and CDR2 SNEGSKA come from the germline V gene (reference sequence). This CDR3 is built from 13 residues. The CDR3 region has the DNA TGCAGTGCTAGAGATTTGAAGGGGGAGACCCAGTACTTC. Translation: CSARDLKGETQYF.

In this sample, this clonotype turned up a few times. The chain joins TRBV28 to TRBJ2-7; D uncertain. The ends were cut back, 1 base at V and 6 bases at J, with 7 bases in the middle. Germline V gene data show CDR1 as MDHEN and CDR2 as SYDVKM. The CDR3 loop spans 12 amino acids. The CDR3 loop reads CASSLSPGEQYF. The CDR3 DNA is TGTGCCAGCAGTTTATCCCCCGGCGAGCAGTACTTC.

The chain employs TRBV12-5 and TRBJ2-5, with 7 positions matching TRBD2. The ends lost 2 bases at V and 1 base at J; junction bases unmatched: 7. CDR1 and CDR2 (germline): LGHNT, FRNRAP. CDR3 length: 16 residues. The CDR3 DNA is TGTGCTAGTGGTTTGAGGTTGCGGGGGACCCAAGAGACCCAGTACTTC. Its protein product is CASGLRLRGTQETQYF.

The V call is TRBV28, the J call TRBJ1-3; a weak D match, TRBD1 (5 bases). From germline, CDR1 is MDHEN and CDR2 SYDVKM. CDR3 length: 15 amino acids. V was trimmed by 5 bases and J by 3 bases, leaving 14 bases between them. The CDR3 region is CASSVAGTVGNTIYF. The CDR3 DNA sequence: TGTGCCAGCAGTGTAGCCGGGACGGTTGGAAACACCATATATTTT.

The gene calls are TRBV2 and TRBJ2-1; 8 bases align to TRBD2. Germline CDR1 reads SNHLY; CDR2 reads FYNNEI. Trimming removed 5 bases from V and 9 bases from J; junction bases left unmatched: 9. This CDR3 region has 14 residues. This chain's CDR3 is CASSWTSWSSEQFF. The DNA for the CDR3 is TGTGCCAGCAGTTGGACTAGCTGGAGCTCTGAGCAGTTCTTC.

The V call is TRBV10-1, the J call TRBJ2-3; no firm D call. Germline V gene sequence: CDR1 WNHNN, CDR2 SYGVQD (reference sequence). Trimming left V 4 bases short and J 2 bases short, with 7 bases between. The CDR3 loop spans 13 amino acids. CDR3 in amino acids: CASSGRLTDTQYF. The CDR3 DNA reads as TGCGCCAGCAGTGGGCGCCTCACAGATACGCAGTATTTT.

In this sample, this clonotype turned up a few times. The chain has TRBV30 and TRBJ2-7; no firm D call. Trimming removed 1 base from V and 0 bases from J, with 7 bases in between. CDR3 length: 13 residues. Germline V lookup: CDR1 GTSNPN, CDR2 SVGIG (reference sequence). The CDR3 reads CAWSGGSSYEQYF. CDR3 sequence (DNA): TGTGCCTGGAGTGGAGGCAGCTCCTACGAGCAGTACTTC.

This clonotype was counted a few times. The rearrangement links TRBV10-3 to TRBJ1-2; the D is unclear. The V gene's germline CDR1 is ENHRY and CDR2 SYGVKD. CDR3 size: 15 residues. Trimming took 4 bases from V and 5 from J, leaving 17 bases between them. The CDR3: CAISGLPGRTYGYTF. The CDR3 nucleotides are TGTGCCATCAGTGGTTTGCCGGGGAGGACTTATGGCTACACCTTC.

The CDR3 coding sequence is TGTGCCAGCAGTTACTCGATACTAGCGGGGGGAGAGACCCAGTACTTC. Translated: CASSYSILAGGETQYF. The chain is built from TRBV6-2 or TRBV6-3 and TRBJ2-5; TRBD2 matches at 12 bases. CDR1 MNHEY and CDR2 SVGEGT come from the germline V gene. After removal of 0 bases from V and 4 bases from J, the junction contained 3 bases not matched to a gene. The length of the CDR3 is 16 residues.

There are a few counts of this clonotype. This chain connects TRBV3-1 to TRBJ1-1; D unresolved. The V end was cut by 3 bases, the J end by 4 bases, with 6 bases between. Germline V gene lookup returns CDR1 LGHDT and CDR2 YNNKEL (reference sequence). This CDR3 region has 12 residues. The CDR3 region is CASSHIGTEAFF. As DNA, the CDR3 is TGTGCCAGCAGCCACATCGGCACTGAAGCTTTCTTT.

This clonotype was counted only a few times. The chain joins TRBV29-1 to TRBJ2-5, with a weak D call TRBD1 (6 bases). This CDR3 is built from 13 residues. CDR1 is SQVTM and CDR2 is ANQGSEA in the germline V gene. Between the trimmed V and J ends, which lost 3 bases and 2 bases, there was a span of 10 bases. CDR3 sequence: CSVDSQGQETQYF. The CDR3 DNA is TGCAGCGTTGATAGTCAGGGGCAAGAGACCCAGTACTTC. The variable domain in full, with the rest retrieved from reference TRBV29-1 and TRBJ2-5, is SAVISQKPSRDICQRGTSLTIQCQVDSQVTMMFWYRQQPGQSLTLIATANQGSEATYESGFVIDKFPISRPNLTFSTLTVSNMSPEDSSIYLCSVDSQGQETQYFGPGTRLLVL.

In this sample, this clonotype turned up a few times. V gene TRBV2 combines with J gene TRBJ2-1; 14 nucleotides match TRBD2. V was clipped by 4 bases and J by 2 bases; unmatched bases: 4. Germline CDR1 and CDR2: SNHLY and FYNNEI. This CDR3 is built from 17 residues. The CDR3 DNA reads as TGTGCCAGCAGTGGAGGACTAGCGGGAGGAACCTACAATGAGCAGTTCTTC. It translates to CASSGGLAGGTYNEQFF.

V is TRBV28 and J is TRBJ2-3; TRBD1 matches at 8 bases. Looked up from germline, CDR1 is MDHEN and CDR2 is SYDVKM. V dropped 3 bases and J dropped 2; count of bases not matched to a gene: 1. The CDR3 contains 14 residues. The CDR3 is CASSFQGATDTQYF. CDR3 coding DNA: TGTGCCAGCAGTTTTCAGGGGGCCACAGATACGCAGTATTTT.

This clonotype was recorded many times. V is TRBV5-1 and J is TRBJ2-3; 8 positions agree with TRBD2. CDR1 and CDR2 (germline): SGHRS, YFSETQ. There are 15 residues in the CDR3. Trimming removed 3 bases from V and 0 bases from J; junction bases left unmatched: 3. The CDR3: CASSSLAVSTDTQYF. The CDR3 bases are TGCGCCAGCAGCTCACTAGCGGTGAGCACAGATACGCAGTATTTT.

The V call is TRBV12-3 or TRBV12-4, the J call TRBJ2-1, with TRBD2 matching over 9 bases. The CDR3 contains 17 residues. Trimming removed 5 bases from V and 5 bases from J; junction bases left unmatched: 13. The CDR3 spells CASSLTSGDWGNNEQFF. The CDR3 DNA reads TGTGCCAGCAGTCTGACTAGCGGAGATTGGGGGAACAATGAGCAGTTCTTC.